The 29 T cell receptor beta chains given below trace back to one sample, sequenced in a study of regulatory T cells in long-lasting Graves disease. Arm-PCR of CDR3 regions with iRepertoire HTBI primers generated TCR beta libraries. TCRdb re-called the multiplex PCR reads with MiXCR, one entry per CDR3 protein. The table lists about 470,000 distinct CDR3 sequences, more than 20% of them singletons. Time point of the sample: persistent/refractory GD, antithyroid drugs over 5 years with positive TRAb. RNA isolated from PBMCs was used to make the TCR library. The material sequenced was peripheral blood mononuclear cells (PBMCs), taken when the disease was refractory, from a patient treated with antithyroid drugs. These receptors all stem from a female donor with Graves disease.

This clonotype has more than one count but fewer than ten. This chain uses TRBV5-5 with TRBJ1-1; D is unresolved. The CDR3 covers 14 residues. CDR1 SGHKS and CDR2 YYEKEE come from the germline V gene (reference sequence). Trimming took off 0 bases at V and 2 bases at J, with 8 bases between the two ends. This CDR3 reads CASSLVVRNTEAFF. CDR3 DNA sequence: TGTGCCAGCAGCTTGGTGGTTAGAAACACTGAAGCTTTCTTT. The full variable domain, its missing parts supplied by reference TRBV5-5 and TRBJ1-1, is DAGVTQSPTHLIKTRGQQVTLRCSPISGHKSVSWYQQVLGQGPQFIFQYYEKEERGRGNFPDRFSARQFPNYSSELNVNALLLGDSALYLCASSLVVRNTEAFFGQGTRLTVV.

In this sample, this clonotype turned up a few times. The chain combines TRBV30 with TRBJ1-2; a weak D match, TRBD1 (5 bases). Germline CDR1 is GTSNPN and CDR2 is SVGIG (reference sequence). Trimming removed 2 bases at V and 1 base at J, with 11 bases between. This CDR3 contains 14 residues. CDR3 coding DNA: TGTGCCTGGAGTACGTCGGGGGTTAACTATGGCTACACCTTC. The encoded protein is CAWSTSGVNYGYTF. Full variable domain (missing parts from reference TRBV30 and TRBJ1-2): SQTIHQWPATLVQPVGSPLSLECTVEGTSNPNLYWYRQAAGRGLQLLFYSVGIGQISSEVPQNLSASRPQDRQFILSSKKLLLSDSGFYLCAWSTSGVNYGYTFGSGTRLTVV.

This clonotype was seen only once. A much larger clone differs from this one at a single base, so this may be a read error. The rearrangement uses TRBV20-1 and TRBJ2-5; tentative D call: TRBD2 (5 bases). The CDR3 loop spans 13 amino acids. Germline CDR1 and CDR2: DFQATT and SNEGSKA (reference sequence). Trimming stripped 6 bases from V and 3 bases from J, with 14 bases between. CDR3 in amino acids: CSAASSREETQYF. The CDR3 DNA reads as TGCAGTGCAGCCTCTAGCAGAGAAGAGACCCAGTACTTC.

This clonotype came up many times. The chain joins TRBV6-1 to TRBJ2-7; D is undetermined. The CDR3 runs to 12 residues. Germline V gene data show CDR1 as MNHNS and CDR2 as SASEGT. Trimming cost V 7 bases and J 0 bases, with 7 bases left between them. The CDR3 region is CASTESSYEQYF. The CDR3 DNA is TGTGCCAGCACAGAGAGCTCCTACGAGCAGTACTTC.

This chain connects TRBV7-9 to TRBJ2-1; the D is unclear. The length of the CDR3 is 16 residues. The germline CDR1 and CDR2 sequences are SEHNR and FQNEAQ (reference sequence). The ends were cut back, 5 bases at V and 0 bases at J, with 14 bases in the middle. Here the CDR3 reads CASSLSGTNSYNEQFF. As DNA, the CDR3 is TGTGCCAGCAGCCTGTCGGGTACGAACTCCTACAATGAGCAGTTCTTC.

The CDR3 nucleotides read TGTGCCAGCACTCGCGACCCCCCGCCAGCGGGATTCACAGATACGCAGTATTTT. Residues: CASTRDPPPAGFTDTQYF. The chain has TRBV2 and TRBJ2-3, with 7 bases aligning to TRBD2. The V gene end was trimmed by 7 bases and the J gene end by 2 bases; junction bases not matched to a gene: 18. Germline CDR1 and CDR2: SNHLY and FYNNEI. This CDR3 is built from 18 residues.

This clonotype was recorded many times. The J gene is TRBJ1-1, the V gene TRBV3-1, with D perhaps matching TRBD1 (5 bases). Germline lookup yields CDR1 LGHDT and CDR2 YNNKEL (reference sequence). Between the trimmed V and J ends, which lost 2 bases and 8 bases, there was a span of 12 bases. The CDR3 has 13 residues. This CDR3 reads CASSQTPDREAFF. The CDR3 bases are TGTGCCAGCAGCCAAACACCCGACAGAGAAGCTTTCTTT.

This clonotype was counted ten times or more. The chain joins TRBV2 to TRBJ1-1; the D is unclear. The CDR3 has 14 residues. Trimming took off 4 bases at V and 4 bases at J, with 13 bases between the two ends. Germline CDR1 and CDR2: SNHLY and FYNNEI. Written as DNA, the CDR3 is TGTGCCAGCAGTGTGGCCAGACGGACCACTGAAGCTTTCTTT. Protein product: CASSVARRTTEAFF. The full variable domain, its missing parts supplied by reference TRBV2 and TRBJ1-1, is EPEVTQTPSHQVTQMGQEVILRCVPISNHLYFYWYRQILGQKVEFLVSFYNNEISEKSEIFDDQFSVERPDGSNFTLKIRSTKLEDSAMYFCASSVARRTTEAFFGQGTRLTVV.

This chain connects TRBV6-1 to TRBJ1-2; D remains ambiguous. CDR3 length: 11 amino acids. Germline values: CDR1 MNHNS, CDR2 SASEGT. The ends were cut back, 2 bases at V and 8 bases at J, with 6 bases in the middle. DNA of the CDR3: TGTGCCAGCAGTGAACAGGCGGGCTACACCTTC. Protein product: CASSEQAGYTF.

This clonotype has ten or more counts. The chain combines TRBV29-1 with TRBJ2-7; no reliable D call. The CDR3 is 13 residues long. Germline-derived CDR1 and CDR2 are SQVTM and ANQGSEA. V was shortened by 3 bases and J by 5 bases, with 14 bases between the two germline ends. The CDR3, as DNA: TGCAGCGTTGATTTCAGGCCCGGAGACGAGCAGTACTTC. It translates to CSVDFRPGDEQYF.

V gene TRBV7-8 combines with J gene TRBJ2-7; 8 bases line up with TRBD1. The V gene's germline CDR1 is SGHVS and CDR2 FQNEAQ. The CDR3 spans 15 residues. With V trimmed by 6 bases and J by 4 bases, 11 bases remained unmatched. The CDR3 protein is CASSQEGTGLYEQYF. The CDR3, as DNA: TGTGCCAGCAGTCAAGAGGGGACAGGACTATACGAGCAGTACTTC.

A few counts support this clonotype. The chain couples TRBV2 to TRBJ2-1; no clear D. Germline CDR1 and CDR2: SNHLY and FYNNEI. This CDR3 comprises 16 residues. V lost 2 bases and J lost 4, with 15 bases in between. The CDR3 is CASSEWSAPSYNEQFF. In nucleotides, the CDR3 is TGTGCCAGCAGTGAATGGTCAGCACCCTCTTACAATGAGCAGTTCTTC.

This clonotype was detected only a few times. The rearrangement joins TRBV7-3 to TRBJ1-1; TRBD1 is a possible D gene (5 bases). The germline V gene has CDR1 SGHTA and CDR2 FQGTGA. The V end was cut by 5 bases, the J end by 6 bases, with 13 bases between. The CDR3 is 13 amino acids. The CDR3 spells CASSIRWGAEAFF. The CDR3 DNA sequence: TGTGCCAGCAGCATCCGATGGGGGGCTGAAGCTTTCTTT.

The chain joins TRBV2 to TRBJ2-1; no firm D call. The end of the DNA fits TRBJ2-5 better, so the J call may be wrong. CDR3 length: 13 amino acids. In germline, CDR1 is SNHLY, CDR2 FYNNEI. The CDR3 here is CASRDSELETQYF. The CDR3 DNA follows: TGTGCCAGCAGAGACTCCGAACTAGAGACCCAGTACTTC.

In this sample, this clonotype turned up once. The J gene is TRBJ2-3, the V gene TRBV7-8, with D unresolved. V dropped 5 bases and J dropped 3 bases, with 6 bases sitting between them. Germline-derived CDR1 and CDR2 are SGHVS and FQNEAQ. The CDR3 has 12 amino acids. The DNA of the CDR3 is TGTGCCAGCAGCATGCAGACAGATACGCAGTATTTT. It yields the protein CASSMQTDTQYF.

Remarks on this clonotype: A much larger clone lies one base from this, so it may be a read error. V is TRBV28 and J is TRBJ2-7; no reliable D call. V was shortened by 4 bases and J by 5 bases, with 15 bases between the two germline ends. The CDR3 runs 14 residues. Germline-derived CDR1 and CDR2 are MDHEN and SYDVKM. The CDR3 reads CASSYIDDNNEQYF. DNA of the CDR3: TGTGCCAGCAGTTATATCGATGACAATAACGAGCAGTACTTC.

This clonotype occurred a few times. This chain connects TRBV27 to TRBJ1-1, with TRBD1 matching over 9 bases. Losses at the gene ends were 6 bases for V and 6 bases for J; bases not matched to a gene: 14. Germline V gene data show CDR1 as MNHEY and CDR2 as SMNVEV (reference sequence). There are 16 residues in the CDR3. CDR3 DNA: TGTGCCAGCAGGCCCTGGGAGGGACAGGGTCGGGCTGAAGCTTTCTTT. Translation gives CASRPWEGQGRAEAFF.

This clonotype was found once. A clone one base away is much larger, so this may be a read error. A read error is likely, as this CDR3 ends without the conserved phenylalanine or tryptophan. The chain is built from TRBV15 and TRBJ2-7; no definite D call. Germline CDR1 is LNHNV and CDR2 is YYDKDF (reference sequence). The CDR3 totals 14 residues. V shed 1 base and J shed 2 bases, with 9 bases lying between them. In nucleotides, the CDR3 is TGTGCCACCAGCAGAGTTACAGATACCTACGAGCAGTACTCC. The encoded protein is CATSRVTDTYEQYS.

The table lists this clonotype with many counts. V is TRBV30 and J is TRBJ1-2; the match to TRBD1 covers 11 bases. The CDR3 sequence is 17 residues long. Trimming removed 4 bases from V and 4 bases from J; junction bases left unmatched: 14. Germline-derived CDR1 and CDR2 are GTSNPN and SVGIG (reference sequence). CDR3: CAWTPPGQGVVSYGYTF. Here the CDR3 DNA reads TGTGCCTGGACCCCCCCGGGACAGGGGGTAGTAAGCTATGGCTACACCTTC.

Ten or more counts support this clonotype. The chain carries TRBV12-3 or TRBV12-4 and TRBJ2-2, with 7 positions matching TRBD2. This CDR3 is built from 14 residues. V lost 5 bases and J lost 3; bases outside the gene matches: 3. The chain's CDR3 is CASSSGIHTGELFF. The CDR3 DNA is TGTGCCAGCAGTAGCGGGATACACACCGGGGAGCTGTTTTTT.

This chain uses TRBV19 with TRBJ1-5; 10 bases match TRBD1. CDR3 length: 17 amino acids. Germline CDR1 LNHDA, CDR2 SQIVND (reference sequence). Trimming took 7 bases from V and 2 from J; bases not matched to a gene: 11. The CDR3 sequence: CASIAGTGVFGNQPQHF. The CDR3 bases are TGTGCCAGTATCGCCGGGACAGGGGTTTTCGGCAATCAGCCCCAGCATTTT.

This sequence joins TRBV28 and TRBJ2-2, with D perhaps matching TRBD1 or TRBD2 (6 bases each). The CDR3 is 13 residues long. V lost 8 bases to trimming and J lost 6 bases, with 13 bases between them. Germline values: CDR1 MDHEN, CDR2 SYDVKM. The CDR3 sequence: CASERGEAGELFF. The CDR3 region has the DNA TGTGCCAGCGAGAGGGGGGAGGCCGGGGAGCTGTTTTTT.

This clonotype was seen at least ten times. This sequence joins TRBV12-3 or TRBV12-4 and TRBJ2-7, with 8 positions matching TRBD1. The CDR3 covers 14 residues. V lost 5 bases to trimming and J lost 2 bases; unmatched junction nucleotides: 5. This chain's CDR3 is CASSPRDRTYEQYF. CDR3 nucleotides: TGTGCCAGCAGTCCTCGGGACAGGACCTACGAGCAGTACTTC.

This clonotype was counted at least ten times. The chain is built from TRBV7-9 and TRBJ1-1, with D unclear. CDR3 length: 12 amino acids. Trimming removed 6 bases from V and 1 base from J, with 6 bases in between. Germline CDR1 is SEHNR and CDR2 is FQNEAQ (reference sequence). In DNA, the CDR3 is TGTGCCAGCAGTTTTGGGAACACTGAAGCTTTCTTT. Translated, it gives CASSFGNTEAFF.

The V gene is TRBV12-3 or TRBV12-4, the J gene TRBJ2-7; 8 bases map to TRBD1. The CDR3 loop spans 15 amino acids. V was clipped by 7 bases and J by 1 base; unmatched bases: 9. Written as DNA, the CDR3 is TGTGCCAGCACCCTTCGACAGGGGTGGTCCTACGAGCAGTACTTC. Amino acids: CASTLRQGWSYEQYF.

This clonotype was picked up many times. This chain joins TRBV29-1 and TRBJ1-1; D uncertain. The V end was cut by 5 bases, the J end by 3 bases, with 19 bases between. Germline CDR1 reads SQVTM; CDR2 reads ANQGSEA. There are 15 residues in the CDR3. The CDR3 DNA reads as TGCAGCGTTCTAACCGTCGTTACTCGGGACACTGAAGCTTTCTTT. Encoded protein: CSVLTVVTRDTEAFF.

Concerning this clonotype itself: This could be a read error, since a much larger clone is one nucleotide away. The CDR3 DNA is TGTGCCAGCAGTTTTGGGGGGACGCCTAATGAAAAACTGCTTTTT. Its protein product is CASSFGGTPNEKLLF. The chain is built from TRBV12-3 or TRBV12-4 and TRBJ1-4, with a tentative D call TRBD1 (5 bases). The CDR3 loop spans 15 amino acids.

This clonotype was counted at least ten times. This chain uses TRBV5-6 with TRBJ2-5; tentative D call: TRBD1 (6 bases). V lost 4 bases, J lost 7 bases, and 14 bases lay in between. CDR1 and CDR2 (germline): SGHDT, YYEEEE. The CDR3 sequence is 13 residues long. The CDR3 region has the DNA TGTGCCAGCAGCACCGGACAGTCATGGACCCAGTACTTC. Translating gives CASSTGQSWTQYF. Based on the CDR3 plus reference TRBV5-6 and TRBJ2-5, the full variable domain is DAGVTQSPTHLIKTRGQQVTLRCSPKSGHDTVSWYQQALGQGPQFIFQYYEEEERQRGNFPDRFSGHQFPNYSSELNVNALLLGDSALYLCASSTGQSWTQYFGPGTRLLVL.

This chain connects TRBV12-3 or TRBV12-4 to TRBJ1-5; 7 bases map to TRBD1. Losses at the gene ends were 1 base for V and 4 bases for J; bases not matched to a gene: 4. The CDR3 loop spans 15 amino acids. The CDR3 DNA follows: TGTGCCAGCAGTTTAGTGGGACAGCCTAATCAGCCCCAGCATTTT. Translating it yields CASSLVGQPNQPQHF.